This T cell receptor (beta chain) was captured in a study of T cells after yellow fever vaccination. The study's findings and limits: Once the booster was given, most primary-vaccination clones reappeared, at about 96% for CD4 and approximately 88% for CD8.

On this clonotype itself: Its antigen is unidentified.

The CDR3 is 16 amino acids. Germline CDR1 is SGHKS and CDR2 is YYEKEE (reference sequence). Trimming took 4 bases from V and 2 from J, leaving 18 bases between them. TCRdb ran MiXCR on the 5' RACE reads and lists one entry per CDR3 protein. The table shows some 560,000 distinct CDR3 sequences, with 17% occurring only once. The specimen was PBMCs, collected around 5 days after the first yellow fever vaccination. The receptor was isolated from a man younger than 35 who received the YFV17D yellow fever vaccine. J is TRBJ1-1 and V is TRBV5-5; the D gene is possibly TRBD1 (5 bases). CDR3 nucleotide sequence: TGTGCCAGCAGCCTGGGCGGGGGTAGGTTAAACACTGAAGCTTTCTTT. This sequence encodes CASSLGGGRLNTEAFF.